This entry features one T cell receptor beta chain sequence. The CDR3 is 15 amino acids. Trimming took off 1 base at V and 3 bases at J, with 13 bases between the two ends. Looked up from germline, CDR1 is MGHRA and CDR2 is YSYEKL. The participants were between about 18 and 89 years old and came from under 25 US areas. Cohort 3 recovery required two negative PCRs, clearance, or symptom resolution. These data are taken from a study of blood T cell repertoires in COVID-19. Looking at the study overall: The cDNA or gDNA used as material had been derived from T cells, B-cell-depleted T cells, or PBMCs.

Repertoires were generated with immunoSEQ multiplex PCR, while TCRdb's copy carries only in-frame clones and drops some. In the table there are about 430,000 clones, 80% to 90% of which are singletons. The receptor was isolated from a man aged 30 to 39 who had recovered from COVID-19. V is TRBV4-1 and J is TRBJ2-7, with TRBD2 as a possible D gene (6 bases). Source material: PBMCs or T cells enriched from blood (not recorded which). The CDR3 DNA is TGCGCCAGCAGCCAAGGGGCGGGGCCGTTCTACGAGCAGTACTTC. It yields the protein CASSQGAGPFYEQYF.